The 22 T cell receptor beta chains below were found in one sample sequenced in a study of blood T cell repertoires in COVID-19. Sequencing used immunoSEQ multiplex PCR; TCRdb keeps in-frame clones, though not all of them. The table has approximately 120,000 clones, 70% to 80% seen once. The specimen sequenced was peripheral blood. These receptor sequences come from a human donor in a cohort sampled during active COVID-19.

At least ten counts were recorded for this clone. The V gene is TRBV11-2, the J gene TRBJ2-5; tentative D call: TRBD1 (10 bases). CDR1 SGHAT and CDR2 FQNNGV come from the germline V gene. The CDR3 spans 16 residues. The CDR3 loop reads CASGGQGLILGETQYF. DNA for the CDR3: TGTGCTAGCGGGGGACAGGGGTTGATTTTAGGAGAGACCCAGTACTTC.

This clone was counted between two and nine times. This sequence joins TRBV10-3 and TRBJ1-1, with 11 bases matching TRBD1. The CDR3 totals 15 residues. CDR1 ENHRY and CDR2 SYGVKD come from the germline V gene. V was pared by 4 bases and J by 0 bases, with 1 base of the junction left unmatched. The CDR3 is CAISGTGGMNTEAFF. The CDR3 DNA follows: TGTGCCATCAGTGGGACAGGGGGCATGAACACTGAAGCTTTCTTT.

The chain is built from TRBV13 and TRBJ2-7; 8 bases agree with TRBD1. V shed 5 bases, J shed 2 bases, and the junction held 20 bases outside the gene matches. The CDR3 totals 19 residues. Germline V lookup: CDR1 PRHDT, CDR2 FYEKMQ (reference sequence). CDR3 coding DNA: TGTGCCAGCAGCCAGGGGGCCGAAGGGGTAGGGGGACGGACCTACGAGCAGTACTTC. It is translated as CASSQGAEGVGGRTYEQYF.

The V and J genes are TRBV6-1 and TRBJ1-4; no clear D gene. CDR1 and CDR2 (germline): MNHNS, SASEGT. Trimming removed 0 bases from V and 4 bases from J, with 9 bases in between. The CDR3 has 15 amino acids. The DNA for the CDR3 is TGTGCCAGCAGTGAAGCGCCAGACTATAATGAAAAACTGTTTTTT. This sequence encodes CASSEAPDYNEKLFF.

This clone was seen a few times. The chain has TRBV11-1 and TRBJ1-2, with D possibly being TRBD1 (6 bases). The CDR3 contains 14 residues. Germline CDR1 SGHAT, CDR2 FQDESV (reference sequence). V was shortened by 5 bases and J by 0 bases, with 10 bases between the two germline ends. The CDR3 is CASSRDRTNYGYTF. In DNA form, the CDR3 reads TGTGCCAGCAGCCGCGACAGGACTAACTATGGCTACACCTTC.

The gene calls are TRBV7-9 and TRBJ1-1, with 7 bases lining up with TRBD1. Germline V gene data show CDR1 as SEHNR and CDR2 as FQNEAQ (reference sequence). This CDR3 is 16 amino acids long. The trim removed 5 bases at V and 2 bases at J, leaving 11 bases unmatched. The DNA of the CDR3 is TGTGCCAGCAGCCTGGGGCAGGGGGGATATAACACTGAAGCTTTCTTT. It specifies CASSLGQGGYNTEAFF.

The chain recombines TRBV10-2 with TRBJ1-1; 7 nucleotides align to TRBD1. J was trimmed by 0 bases and V by 3 bases; bases with no gene match: 4. The V gene's germline CDR1 is WSHSY and CDR2 SAAADI. CDR3 length: 15 residues. The CDR3 reads CASSDFDRVNTEAFF. CDR3 DNA: TGCGCCAGCAGTGATTTCGACAGGGTGAACACTGAAGCTTTCTTT.

The chain carries TRBV6-5 and TRBJ1-1, with D possibly being TRBD1 (5 bases). The CDR3 runs 13 residues. V shed 8 bases and J shed 1 base, with 11 bases lying between them. Germline loops: CDR1 MNHEY, CDR2 SVGAGI. In DNA form, the CDR3 reads TGTGCCAGCGGGACTGGATGGAACACTGAAGCTTTCTTT. Amino acid sequence: CASGTGWNTEAFF.

The genes are TRBV2 and TRBJ1-1; 7 bases match TRBD1. The trim removed 4 bases at V and 5 bases at J, leaving 10 bases unmatched. CDR1 is SNHLY and CDR2 is FYNNEI in the germline V gene. This CDR3 region has 15 residues. This CDR3 is CASSVGNRGGTEAFF. The CDR3 nucleotides are TGTGCCAGCAGTGTTGGAAACAGGGGAGGTACTGAAGCTTTCTTT. Combining the CDR3 with reference TRBV2 and TRBJ1-1 gives the whole variable domain EPEVTQTPSHQVTQMGQEVILRCVPISNHLYFYWYRQILGQKVEFLVSFYNNEISEKSEIFDDQFSVERPDGSNFTLKIRSTKLEDSAMYFCASSVGNRGGTEAFFGQGTRLTVV.

This clone was found a few times. The gene calls are TRBV28 and TRBJ1-6, with 11 bases fitting TRBD1. V gave up 5 bases and J gave up 8 bases; unmatched junction bases: 5. CDR3 size: 15 residues. CDR1 and CDR2 (germline): MDHEN, SYDVKM. The CDR3 DNA reads as TGTGCCAGCAGTGCTTGGGACAGGGGGGATTCACCCCTCCACTTT. Its protein is CASSAWDRGDSPLHF.

The rearrangement uses TRBV6-6 and TRBJ1-4; D gene ambiguous. CDR1 and CDR2 (germline): MNHNY, SVGAGI (reference sequence). CDR3 length: 15 residues. Trimming removed 8 bases at V and 1 base at J, with 14 bases between. The CDR3 coding sequence is TGTGCCAGCTCCTCAGCGGGAAGAACTAATGAAAAACTGTTTTTT. Its translation: CASSSAGRTNEKLFF.

The chain combines TRBV30 with TRBJ1-1; D is ambiguous. Germline V lookup: CDR1 GTSNPN, CDR2 SVGIG (reference sequence). This CDR3 contains 15 residues. Trimming left V 0 bases short and J 4 bases short, with 15 bases between. CDR3 sequence: CAWSVLSFLSTEAFF. The DNA of the CDR3 is TGTGCCTGGAGTGTACTTTCGTTTTTGAGCACTGAAGCTTTCTTT.

The chain recombines TRBV6-1 with TRBJ2-7, with D maybe TRBD2 (6 bases). With 1 base removed from V and 7 bases from J, the gap between germline ends came to 17 bases. CDR3 length: 15 residues. Germline CDR1 and CDR2: MNHNS and SASEGT. DNA of the CDR3: TGTGCCAGCAGTGAAGGAGGCGGGGCAGGAAGGGAGCAGTACTTC. It codes for CASSEGGGAGREQYF.

This clone was observed a handful of times. The chain uses TRBV6-5 and TRBJ1-5; 8 bases are shared with TRBD1. V shed 8 bases and J 3 bases; nucleotides not matched to a gene: 6. CDR3 length: 14 amino acids. Per germline, CDR1 MNHEY and CDR2 SVGAGI. DNA for the CDR3: TGTGCCAGCGGCTCGGACAGGGCCAATCAGCCCCAGCATTTT. Encoded protein: CASGSDRANQPQHF.

This clone was detected a few times. V and J are TRBV7-9 and TRBJ1-1; D ambiguous. Per the germline V gene, CDR1 is SEHNR and CDR2 is FQNEAQ (reference sequence). The CDR3 has 14 amino acids. With 2 bases removed from V and 0 bases from J, the gap between germline ends came to 7 bases. The CDR3 protein is CASSLMGVNTEAFF. For the CDR3, the DNA is TGTGCCAGCAGCTTAATGGGCGTGAACACTGAAGCTTTCTTT.

This clone appeared once. This chain uses TRBV7-8 with TRBJ1-1, with 10 bases matching TRBD1. CDR3 size: 14 residues. The J segment lost 5 bases and the V segment lost 3 bases, leaving 3 bases of the junction unmatched. Germline CDR1 reads SGHVS; CDR2 reads FQNEAQ. The CDR3: CASSFGTGETEAFF. DNA for the CDR3: TGTGCCAGCAGCTTCGGGACAGGGGAAACTGAAGCTTTCTTT.

This sequence joins TRBV6-2 or TRBV6-3 and TRBJ1-2; 8 nucleotides align to TRBD1. The V gene end was trimmed by 6 bases and the J gene end by 6 bases; junction bases not matched to a gene: 9. This CDR3 has 14 residues. The germline CDR1 and CDR2 sequences are MNHEY and SVGEGT. CDR3 bases: TGTGCCAGCAGACCTGCAGGGGGCTTAGATGGCTACACCTTC. This translates into CASRPAGGLDGYTF.

With regard to this clone: One end of the junction varies from germline; a read error may be responsible. This chain joins TRBV11-2 and TRBJ2-1; D tentatively reads TRBD1 or TRBD2 (5 bases each). This CDR3 has 16 residues. CDR1 and CDR2 from the germline V gene are SGHAT and FQNNGV. In DNA form, the CDR3 reads TGTGCCAGCAGCCTAGAGGGGCAGAGAGACTACAATGAGCAGTTCTTC. It codes for CASSLEGQRDYNEQFF.

The rearrangement uses TRBV2 and TRBJ1-3; D call uncertain. In germline, CDR1 is SNHLY, CDR2 FYNNEI. The CDR3 is 15 residues long. V was cut by 8 bases and J by 0 bases, with 14 bases left in between. The CDR3 nucleotides read TGTGCCAGCTCTCAGACACTGAGCTCTGGAAACACCATATATTTT. This translates into CASSQTLSSGNTIYF.

The chain carries TRBV6-5 and TRBJ1-2; 9 positions match TRBD1. CDR1 MNHEY and CDR2 SVGAGI come from the germline V gene. V trimming: 4 bases; J trimming: 7 bases; junction bases outside the gene matches: 13. There are 16 residues in the CDR3. The CDR3 protein is CASSSQGTGMVGGYTF. DNA of the CDR3: TGTGCCAGCAGTTCCCAGGGGACAGGGATGGTTGGTGGCTACACCTTC.

J is TRBJ1-2 and V is TRBV6-1; 8 bases are shared with TRBD1. From germline, CDR1 is MNHNS and CDR2 SASEGT. The CDR3 sequence is 17 residues long. The trim removed 4 bases at V and 5 bases at J, leaving 15 bases unmatched. The CDR3: CASSALDRGWLQYGYTF. The CDR3 region has the DNA TGTGCCAGCAGTGCCCTTGACAGGGGATGGCTCCAATATGGCTACACCTTC.

The CDR3 bases are TGTGCCACCCACCGGCAGGGCGACTATGGCTACACCTTC. Translating it yields CATHRQGDYGYTF. The V and J genes are TRBV25-1 and TRBJ1-2; D possibly corresponds to TRBD1 (5 bases). The germline V gene has CDR1 MGHDK and CDR2 SYGVNS. Trimming left V 10 bases short and J 3 bases short, with 15 bases between. The CDR3 runs to 13 residues.